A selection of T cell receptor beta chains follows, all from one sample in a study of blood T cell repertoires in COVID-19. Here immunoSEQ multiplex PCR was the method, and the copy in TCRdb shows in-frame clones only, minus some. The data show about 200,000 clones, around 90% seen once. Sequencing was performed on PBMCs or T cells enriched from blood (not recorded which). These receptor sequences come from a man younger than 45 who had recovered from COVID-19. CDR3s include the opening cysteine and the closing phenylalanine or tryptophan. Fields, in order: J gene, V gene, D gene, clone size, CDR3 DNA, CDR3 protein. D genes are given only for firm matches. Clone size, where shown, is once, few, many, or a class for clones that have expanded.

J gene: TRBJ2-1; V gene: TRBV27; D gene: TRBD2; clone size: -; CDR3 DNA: TGTGCCAGCATAGCTAGCGGGGAGATAAGATCCTACAATGAGCAGTTCTTC; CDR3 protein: CASIASGEIRSYNEQFF
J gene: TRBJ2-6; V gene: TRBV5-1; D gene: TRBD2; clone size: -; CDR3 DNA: TGCGCCAGCAGCTTGAGCGGGGCTGGGGCCAACGTCCTGACTTTC; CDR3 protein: CASSLSGAGANVLTF
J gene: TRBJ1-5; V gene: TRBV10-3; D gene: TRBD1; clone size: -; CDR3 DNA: TGTGCCATCAGTTCGACAGGGGCAGGTGGCAATCAGCCCCAGCATTTT; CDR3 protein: CAISSTGAGGNQPQHF
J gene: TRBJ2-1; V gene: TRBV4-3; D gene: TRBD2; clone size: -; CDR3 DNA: TGCGCCAGCAGCCAAGATGGGGTAGCGGGAGGGCCTAGTGAGCAGTTCTTC; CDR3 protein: CASSQDGVAGGPSEQFF
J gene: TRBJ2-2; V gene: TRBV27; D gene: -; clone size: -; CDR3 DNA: TGTGCCAGCAGTTTATTGGGGCCAGACACCGGGGAGCTGTTTTTT; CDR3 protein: CASSLLGPDTGELFF
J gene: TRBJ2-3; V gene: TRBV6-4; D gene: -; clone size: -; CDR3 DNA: TGTGCCAGCAGTGACGGTGGAGACACAGATACGCAGTATTTT; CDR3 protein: CASSDGGDTDTQYF
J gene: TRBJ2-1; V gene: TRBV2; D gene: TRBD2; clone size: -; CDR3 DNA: TGTGCCAGCAGTGTCCAGACTAGCGGGTACAATGAGCAGTTCTTC; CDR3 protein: CASSVQTSGYNEQFF
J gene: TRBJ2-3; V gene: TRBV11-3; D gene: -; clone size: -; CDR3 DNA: TGTGCCAGCAGCCCTGGACTTTCCACAGATACGCAGTATTTT; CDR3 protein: CASSPGLSTDTQYF
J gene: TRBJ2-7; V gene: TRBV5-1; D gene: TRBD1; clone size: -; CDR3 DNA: TGCGCCAGCAGCCGGACAGGGGGACAGACCTACGAGCAGTACTTC; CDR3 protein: CASSRTGGQTYEQYF
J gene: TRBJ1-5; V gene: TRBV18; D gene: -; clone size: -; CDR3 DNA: TGTGCCAGCTCACTAAAAAACCCGGGACAAATCAATCAGCCCCAGCATTTT; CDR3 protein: CASSLKNPGQINQPQHF
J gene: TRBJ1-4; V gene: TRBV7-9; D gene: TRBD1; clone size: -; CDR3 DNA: TGTGCCAGCAGCCCCTTGCTCCGGGACAGGCATACAACTAATGAAAAACTGTTTTTT; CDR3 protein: CASSPLLRDRHTTNEKLFF
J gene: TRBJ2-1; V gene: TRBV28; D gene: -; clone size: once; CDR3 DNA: TGTGCCAGCAGTTCAGGGACCTACAATGAGCAGTTCTTC; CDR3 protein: CASSSGTYNEQFF
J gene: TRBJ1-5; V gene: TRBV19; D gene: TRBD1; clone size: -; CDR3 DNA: TGTGCCAGTAGTACTTCTTCACAGGGGGTAGGTCAGCCCCAGCATTTT; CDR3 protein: CASSTSSQGVGQPQHF
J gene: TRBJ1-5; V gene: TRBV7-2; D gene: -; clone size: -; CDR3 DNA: TGTGCCAGCAGCTTGGCAGGTCTCAATCAGCCCCAGCATTTT; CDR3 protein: CASSLAGLNQPQHF
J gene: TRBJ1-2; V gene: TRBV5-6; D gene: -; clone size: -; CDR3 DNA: TGTGCCAGTAAAGCTTTAAACAGGGATGGCTACACCTTC; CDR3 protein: CASKALNRDGYTF
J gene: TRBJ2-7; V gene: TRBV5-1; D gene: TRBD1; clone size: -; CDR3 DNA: TGCGCCAGCAGCTTGAGGGCAGGGGGCGCGGGGGAGCAGTACTTC; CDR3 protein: CASSLRAGGAGEQYF
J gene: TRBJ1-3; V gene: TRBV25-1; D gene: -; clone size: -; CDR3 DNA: TGTGCCAGCAGTGAACAACGGGACTCTGGAAACACCATATATTTT; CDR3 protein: CASSEQRDSGNTIYF
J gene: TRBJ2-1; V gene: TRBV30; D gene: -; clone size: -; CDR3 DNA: TGTGCCTGGAGTGCGGGAGAGCAGTTCTTC; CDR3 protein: CAWSAGEQFF
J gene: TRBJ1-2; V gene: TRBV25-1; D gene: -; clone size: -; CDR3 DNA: TGTGCCAGCAGTGAATTCTCAGTCTATGGCTACACCTTC; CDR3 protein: CASSEFSVYGYTF
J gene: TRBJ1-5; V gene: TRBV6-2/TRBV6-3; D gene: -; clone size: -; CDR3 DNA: TGTGCCAGCAGTTACTGGACAGCGGCATCTCAGCCCCAGCATTTT; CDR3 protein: CASSYWTAASQPQHF
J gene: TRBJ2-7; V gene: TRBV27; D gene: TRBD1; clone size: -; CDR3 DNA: TGTGCCAGCAGATCTCCAAGACAGGGGCCCCCTTTTGAGCAGTACTTC; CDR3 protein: CASRSPRQGPPFEQYF
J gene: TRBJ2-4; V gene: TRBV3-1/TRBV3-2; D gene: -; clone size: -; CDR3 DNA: TGTGCCAGCAGACAGGGTAATGCCAAAAACATTCAGTACTTC; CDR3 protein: CASRQGNAKNIQYF
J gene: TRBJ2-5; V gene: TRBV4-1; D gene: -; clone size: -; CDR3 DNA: TGCGCCAGCAGCCAAGTCTTCGAGGAGACCCAGTACTTC; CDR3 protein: CASSQVFEETQYF
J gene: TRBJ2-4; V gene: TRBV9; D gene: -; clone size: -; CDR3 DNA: TGTGCCAGCAGCGTAGATGCGGGGCAAAACATTCAGTACTTC; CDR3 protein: CASSVDAGQNIQYF
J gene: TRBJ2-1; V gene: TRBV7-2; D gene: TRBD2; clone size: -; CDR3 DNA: TGTGCCAGCAGCTTAGGCCCTAGCGGGTCTAGCTCCTACAATGAGCAGTTCTTC; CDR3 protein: CASSLGPSGSSSYNEQFF
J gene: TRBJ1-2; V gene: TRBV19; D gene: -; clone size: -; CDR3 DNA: TGTGCCAGTACCCACGATACAGTGTGGGGCTACACCTTC; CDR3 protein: CASTHDTVWGYTF
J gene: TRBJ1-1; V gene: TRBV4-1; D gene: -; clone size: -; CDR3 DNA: TGCGCCAGCAGCCAAGGACAATTCCTGCCTGAAGCTTTCTTT; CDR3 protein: CASSQGQFLPEAFF
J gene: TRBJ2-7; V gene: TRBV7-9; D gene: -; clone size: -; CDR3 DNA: TGTGCCAGCAGCCACTACCGGGACACCCTCCGATCCTACGAGCAGTACTTC; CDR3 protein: CASSHYRDTLRSYEQYF
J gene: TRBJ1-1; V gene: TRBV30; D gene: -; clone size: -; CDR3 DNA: TGTGCCTGGAGTGTACAGCTGAACACTGAAGCTTTCTTT; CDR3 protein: CAWSVQLNTEAFF
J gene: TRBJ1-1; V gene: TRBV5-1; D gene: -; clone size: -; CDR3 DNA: TGCGCCAGCAGCGGCGGACAGATGAACACTGAAGCTTTCTTT; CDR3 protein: CASSGGQMNTEAFF
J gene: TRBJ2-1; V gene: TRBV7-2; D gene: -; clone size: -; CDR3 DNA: TGTGCCAGCAGCTTAGTTGGTAGCGGAGGTAACTCCTACAATGAGCAGTTCTTC; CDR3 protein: CASSLVGSGGNSYNEQFF
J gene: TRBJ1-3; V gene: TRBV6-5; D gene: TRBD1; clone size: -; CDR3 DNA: TGTGCCAGCAGGAAAACAGGGGGCGCCGGGAACACCATATATTTT; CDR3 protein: CASRKTGGAGNTIYF
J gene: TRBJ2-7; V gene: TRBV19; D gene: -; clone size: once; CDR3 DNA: TGTGCCAGTAGTATTGGGACAACCGGAAAGTACGAGCAGTACTTC; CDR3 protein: CASSIGTTGKYEQYF
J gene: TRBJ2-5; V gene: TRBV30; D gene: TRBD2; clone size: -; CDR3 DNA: TGTGCCTGGAGTGGGGGACTAGCCACGGGGCAAGAGACCCAGTACTTC; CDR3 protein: CAWSGGLATGQETQYF
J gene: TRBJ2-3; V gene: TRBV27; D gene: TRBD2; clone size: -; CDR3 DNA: TGTGCCAGCAGTCCAAGACTAGCGGGATGGTCAGATACGCAGTATTTT; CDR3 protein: CASSPRLAGWSDTQYF
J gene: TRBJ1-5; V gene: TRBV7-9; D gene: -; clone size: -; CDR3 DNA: TGTGCCAGCAGCTTAGGCTCAGTCCCCAATCAGCCCCAGCATTTT; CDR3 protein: CASSLGSVPNQPQHF
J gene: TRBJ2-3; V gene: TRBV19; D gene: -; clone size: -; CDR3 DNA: TGTGCCAGTAGCCCCGGACTGACAAGCACAGATACGCAGTATTTT; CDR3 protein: CASSPGLTSTDTQYF
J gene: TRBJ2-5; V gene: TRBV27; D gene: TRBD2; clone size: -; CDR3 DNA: TGTGCCAGCAGACGAATCGGACTGGGACTAGGAGAGACCCAGTACTTC; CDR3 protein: CASRRIGLGLGETQYF
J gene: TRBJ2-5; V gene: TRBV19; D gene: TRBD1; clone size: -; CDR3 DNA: TGTGCCAGTAAACTTACTCCGGGACAGGGTGGAGAGACCCAGTACTTC; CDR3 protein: CASKLTPGQGGETQYF
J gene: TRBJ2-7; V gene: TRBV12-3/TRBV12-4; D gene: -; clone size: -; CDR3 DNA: TGTGCCAGCAGGCGTGGACAGTCTGACGAGCAGTACTTC; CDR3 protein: CASRRGQSDEQYF
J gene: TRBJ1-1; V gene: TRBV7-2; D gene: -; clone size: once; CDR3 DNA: TGTGCCAGCAGCGTAACAGGAGCCTTGAACACTGAAGCTTTCTTT; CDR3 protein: CASSVTGALNTEAFF
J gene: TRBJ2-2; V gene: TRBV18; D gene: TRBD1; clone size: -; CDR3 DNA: TGTGCCAGCTCAATGACAGGGGACACCGGGGAGCTGTTTTTT; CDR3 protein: CASSMTGDTGELFF
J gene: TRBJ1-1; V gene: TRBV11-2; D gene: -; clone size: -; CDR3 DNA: TGTGCCAGCAGCTTAGGGAAAGGTTATAGGGGGGGCACTGAAGCTTTCTTT; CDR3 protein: CASSLGKGYRGGTEAFF
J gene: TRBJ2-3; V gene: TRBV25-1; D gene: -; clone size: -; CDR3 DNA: TGTGCCAGCACCGACCCGGCGGGCCGCACAGATACGCAGTATTTT; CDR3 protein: CASTDPAGRTDTQYF
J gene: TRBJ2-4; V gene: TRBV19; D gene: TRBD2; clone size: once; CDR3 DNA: TGTGCCAGTAGTGAGCGGGAGTTGGAAAACATTCAGTACTTC; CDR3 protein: CASSERELENIQYF